The TCR beta chain under discussion was sequenced for a study of blood T cell repertoires in COVID-19. Turning to the study itself: Italy, Spain and the United States were the sources of the convalescent and acute COVID-19 samples. T cells, B-cell-depleted T cells, or PBMCs provided the cDNA or gDNA that served as material.

Per the original data handling: Reference gene primer amplification gave estimated nucleated cell counts. Sequencing was performed with immunoSEQ multiplex PCR; in TCRdb, only in-frame clones are kept and a portion is missing. V and J calls and clone size are those listed in that table; D and trimming were worked out from the DNA. Found here are over 150,000 clones, about 90% of them singletons; the top ten hold 0.55%. CDR1 is MGHRA, CDR2 YSYEKL, per germline. This CDR3 has 16 amino acids. The V and J ends lost 0 bases and 9 bases, in that order; junction bases with no gene match: 10. The specimen was peripheral blood. The chain recombines TRBV4-1 with TRBJ1-5, with TRBD1 matching over 8 bases. The receptor comes from a man aged 50 or older with acute or convalescent COVID-19. The CDR3 DNA follows: TGCGCCAGCAGCCAAGAAGTTACAGGGGGAAATGGGCCCCAGCATTTT. The encoded protein is CASSQEVTGGNGPQHF.